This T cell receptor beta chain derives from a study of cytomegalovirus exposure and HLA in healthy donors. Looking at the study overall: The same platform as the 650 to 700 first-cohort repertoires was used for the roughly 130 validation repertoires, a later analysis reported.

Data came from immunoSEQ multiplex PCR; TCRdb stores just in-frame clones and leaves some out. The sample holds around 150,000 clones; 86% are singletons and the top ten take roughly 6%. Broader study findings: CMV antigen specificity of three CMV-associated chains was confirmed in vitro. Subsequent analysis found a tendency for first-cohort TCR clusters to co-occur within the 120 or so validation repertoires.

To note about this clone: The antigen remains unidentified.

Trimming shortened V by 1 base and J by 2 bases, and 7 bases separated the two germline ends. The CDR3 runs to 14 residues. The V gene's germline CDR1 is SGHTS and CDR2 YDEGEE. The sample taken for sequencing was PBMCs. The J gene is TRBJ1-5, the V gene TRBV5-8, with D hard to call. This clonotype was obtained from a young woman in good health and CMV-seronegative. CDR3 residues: CASSLLARNQPQHF. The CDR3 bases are TGTGCCAGCAGCTTGCTGGCACGCAATCAGCCCCAGCATTTT.